Presented here are 9 T cell receptor beta chains from one specimen sequenced in a study of T-cell memory formation after mild COVID-19. MiXCR, run by TCRdb on the 5' RACE reads, gives a single entry per CDR3 protein. The repertoire holds about 150,000 distinct CDR3 sequences, with approximately 26% as singletons. Sequencing was done on a sample of PBMCs or a T cell subset sorted from them (not recorded which). The receptors were gathered from an adult woman who had mild COVID-19 (a few samples of this study predate the infection). Cell type and time point are not known.

This rearrangement joins TRBV9 to TRBJ1-1; 7 nucleotides line up with TRBD1. V trimming: 2 bases; J trimming: 0 bases; junction bases outside the gene matches: 4. Germline values: CDR1 SGDLS, CDR2 YYNGEE. The CDR3 has 15 amino acids. The CDR3 reads CASSVGQSMNTEAFF. In nucleotides, the CDR3 is TGTGCCAGCAGCGTGGGACAGTCCATGAACACTGAAGCTTTCTTT.

The chain combines TRBV15 with TRBJ2-5, with TRBD1 matching over 7 bases. In germline, CDR1 is LNHNV, CDR2 YYDKDF (reference sequence). The CDR3 sequence is 16 residues long. Germline trimming cut 4 bases from V and 2 bases from J; bases unmatched to any gene: 10. The CDR3 loop is CATSKLGGVEQETQYF. For the CDR3, the DNA is TGTGCCACCAGCAAATTAGGGGGCGTGGAGCAAGAGACCCAGTACTTC.

DNA for the CDR3: TGTGCCAGCAGCATCTCGACTAGCAGCTACGAGCAGTACTTC. Amino acid sequence: CASSISTSSYEQYF. The chain has TRBV7-9 and TRBJ2-7, with TRBD2 identical over 7 bases. From germline, CDR1 is SEHNR and CDR2 FQNEAQ (reference sequence). Unmatched junction bases numbered 7, after V lost 5 bases and J lost 3 bases. This CDR3 region has 14 residues.

The V call is TRBV12-3 or TRBV12-4, the J call TRBJ2-7; D is ambiguous. V lost 3 bases, J lost 4 bases, and 10 bases lay in between. The CDR3 runs to 13 residues. The CDR3: CASSFSNGYEQYF. CDR3 nucleotides: TGTGCCAGCAGTTTCTCCAACGGTTACGAGCAGTACTTC.

This clonotype was seen only a few times. The V call is TRBV4-1, the J call TRBJ1-1; D ambiguous. V was trimmed by 0 bases and J by 6 bases, leaving 8 bases between them. The CDR3 consists of 13 residues. CDR1 MGHRA and CDR2 YSYEKL come from the germline V gene. CDR3 nucleotides: TGCGCCAGCAGCCAAGACAGGCCCTCTGAAGCTTTCTTT. This translates into CASSQDRPSEAFF.

The V call is TRBV12-3 or TRBV12-4, the J call TRBJ2-2; D perhaps matches TRBD1 (5 bases). The CDR3 has 16 residues. Between the trimmed V and J ends, which lost 4 bases and 5 bases, there was a span of 17 bases. Here the CDR3 DNA reads TGTGCCAGCAGTTCCCCGCCCCAGGGTGGGACCGGGGAGCTGTTTTTT. Its protein is CASSSPPQGGTGELFF.

Only a few counts were recorded for this clonotype. J is TRBJ1-4 and V is TRBV6-1; weak D call: TRBD1 (5 bases). V was clipped by 5 bases and J by 8 bases, with 15 bases between them. This CDR3 is built from 14 residues. Germline V gene lookup returns CDR1 MNHNS and CDR2 SASEGT. In nucleotides, the CDR3 is TGTGCCAGCAGTTCGGGACCAACAGACGAAAAACTGTTTTTT. Translating it yields CASSSGPTDEKLFF.

The chain links TRBV5-4 to TRBJ2-3, with TRBD2 matching 11 bases. The CDR3 loop spans 15 amino acids. Germline values: CDR1 SGHNT, CDR2 YYREEE (reference sequence). J lost 10 bases, V lost 4 bases, and 11 bases had no gene match. The CDR3, as DNA: TGTGCCAGCAGCACCGGGACTAGCGGTTTGGTGCCGCAGTATTTT. As protein: CASSTGTSGLVPQYF.

V gene TRBV5-1 combines with J gene TRBJ1-1; D unresolved. CDR1 is SGHRS and CDR2 is YFSETQ in the germline V gene. This CDR3 has 14 amino acids. The ends were cut back, 4 bases at V and 7 bases at J, with 17 bases in the middle. CDR3 sequence (DNA): TGCGCCAGCAGCATGGGAACCTTAGATGGTGAAGCTTTCTTT. It is translated as CASSMGTLDGEAFF.